A selection of T cell receptor beta chains follows, all from one sample in a study of PD-1 blockade in classical Hodgkin lymphoma. Repertoires were generated with immunoSEQ multiplex PCR, while TCRdb's copy carries only in-frame clones and drops some. The repertoire holds around 96,000 clones, over 80% seen once, with more than 9% in the top ten. Sequenced here: peripheral blood mononuclear cells (PBMCs), sampled at baseline. The receptor source for this set is a human donor with classical Hodgkin lymphoma. Each CDR3 is given with its conserved first and last residue. Fields, in order: CDR3 protein, CDR3 DNA, V gene, clone size, J gene, D gene. The D gene is left open where the match is weak. Rows may omit the clone size; those that give it use once, few, many or a size class.

CDR3 protein: CASSQEPAGPSTDTQYF
CDR3 DNA: TGCGCCAGCAGCCAAGAGCCAGCCGGACCTAGCACAGATACGCAGTATTTT
V gene: TRBV4-1
clone size: .
J gene: TRBJ2-3
D gene: .

CDR3 protein: CASSSRTANTGELFF
CDR3 DNA: TGTGCCAGTAGTTCCCGGACCGCCAACACCGGGGAGCTGTTTTTT
V gene: TRBV19
clone size: .
J gene: TRBJ2-2
D gene: .

CDR3 protein: CASSMGLPTYNEQFF
CDR3 DNA: TGTGCCAGTAGTATGGGACTCCCCACCTACAATGAGCAGTTCTTC
V gene: TRBV19
clone size: .
J gene: TRBJ2-1
D gene: .

CDR3 protein: CASSGGGPTDTQYF
CDR3 DNA: TGTGCCAGCAGCGGAGGAGGGCCCACAGATACGCAGTATTTT
V gene: TRBV7-9
clone size: once
J gene: TRBJ2-3
D gene: .

CDR3 protein: CASSSLQGARGSTEAFF
CDR3 DNA: TGTGCCAGCAGTTCCCTCCAGGGGGCGCGGGGGAGCACTGAAGCTTTCTTT
V gene: TRBV28
clone size: once
J gene: TRBJ1-1
D gene: TRBD1

CDR3 protein: CASSRRTSGPYEQYF
CDR3 DNA: TGTGCCAGCAGCCGACGGACTAGCGGGCCATACGAGCAGTACTTC
V gene: TRBV7-2
clone size: .
J gene: TRBJ2-7
D gene: TRBD2

CDR3 protein: CATSRVGRGYHGYTF
CDR3 DNA: TGTGCCACCAGCAGAGTGGGCAGGGGATACCATGGCTACACCTTC
V gene: TRBV15
clone size: few
J gene: TRBJ1-2
D gene: .

CDR3 protein: CASSPGRGSYNEQFF
CDR3 DNA: TGTGCCAGCAGCCCCGGTCGAGGGAGCTACAATGAGCAGTTCTTC
V gene: TRBV11-2
clone size: .
J gene: TRBJ2-1
D gene: .

CDR3 protein: CASSAGLAGGPGTYEQYF
CDR3 DNA: TGTGCCAGCAGCGCGGGACTAGCGGGAGGGCCGGGGACCTACGAGCAGTACTTC
V gene: TRBV9
clone size: .
J gene: TRBJ2-7
D gene: TRBD2

CDR3 protein: CASSLYPGGGETQYF
CDR3 DNA: TGTGCCAGCAGTTTATACCCGGGGGGTGGGGAGACCCAGTACTTC
V gene: TRBV27
clone size: few
J gene: TRBJ2-5
D gene: TRBD2

CDR3 protein: CASSPQGPSYEQYF
CDR3 DNA: TGTGCCAGCAGTCCACAGGGCCCCTCCTACGAGCAGTACTTC
V gene: TRBV2
clone size: .
J gene: TRBJ2-7
D gene: .

CDR3 protein: CASRLAGGGLTGTDTQYF
CDR3 DNA: TGCGCCAGCAGGTTGGCGGGAGGCGGGCTGACCGGCACAGATACGCAGTATTTT
V gene: TRBV5-1
clone size: .
J gene: TRBJ2-3
D gene: TRBD2

CDR3 protein: CASRSSADTQYF
CDR3 DNA: TGTGCCAGCAGGTCTAGCGCAGATACGCAGTATTTT
V gene: TRBV6-6
clone size: .
J gene: TRBJ2-3
D gene: .

CDR3 protein: CASSTQSNTEAFF
CDR3 DNA: TGTGCCAGTAGTACCCAATCGAACACTGAAGCTTTCTTT
V gene: TRBV19
clone size: .
J gene: TRBJ1-1
D gene: .

CDR3 protein: CASNLAGGSYNEQFF
CDR3 DNA: TGCGCCAGCAATCTAGCGGGAGGCTCCTACAATGAGCAGTTCTTC
V gene: TRBV5-1
clone size: .
J gene: TRBJ2-1
D gene: TRBD2

CDR3 protein: CASSPNWRPYEQYF
CDR3 DNA: TGTGCCAGCAGCCCGAACTGGAGACCCTACGAGCAGTACTTC
V gene: TRBV9
clone size: .
J gene: TRBJ2-7
D gene: .

CDR3 protein: CASSLQGADGYTF
CDR3 DNA: TGTGCCAGCAGCTTACAGGGGGCAGATGGCTACACCTTC
V gene: TRBV7-9
clone size: .
J gene: TRBJ1-2
D gene: TRBD1

CDR3 protein: CASSKKQGWNTEAFF
CDR3 DNA: TGTGCCAGCAGCAAAAAACAGGGATGGAACACTGAAGCTTTCTTT
V gene: TRBV7-2
clone size: .
J gene: TRBJ1-1
D gene: .